The text below deals with one T cell receptor (beta chain). The clone's antigen remains unknown. Nothing much larger sits one base from this clone, and base qualities are not available. This sample was included in a study of shared clonotypes between healthy human individuals (dated by TCRdb to about 2020). Background for the entire study: Two women and a few men aged 18 to 49 years were included in the cohort. Per donor, three plates each were used for CD4 naive and CD4 memory, two for CD8 naive, and one for CD8 memory. The study deeply sequenced blood TCR repertoires of five healthy adults to estimate repertoire size and the extent of clonotype sharing between individuals. To increase sequencing depth and limit assay-specific biases, different laboratories used diverse techniques to prepare libraries and sequence TCR repertoires. Per donor, leukapheresis produced somewhere between about 0.85 and 10 billion PBMCs.

There are 16 amino acids in the CDR3, from cysteine to phenylalanine inclusive. The entry retains the CDR3 DNA only, 48 bases that are in frame from base 1. The V and J ends are trimmed by 2 bases and 2 bases, leaving 16 bases between them. Reading the germline V gene gives CDR1 SGHRS and CDR2 YFSETQ. TCR CDR3 regions were amplified from genomic DNA by multiplex PCR using the deep immunoSEQ assay. For each cell subset, the extracted genomic DNA was distributed evenly across all wells of several immunoSEQ 96-well plates, and each plate served as one replicate. Each replicate PCR for sorted subsets received around 200 ng genomic DNA, equal to about 29,000 T cell genomes. Purified libraries were quantified with a Qubit 3.0 fluorometer, sized on a Bioanalyzer 2100, and re-quantified with the KAPA Library Quantification kit. Every immunoSEQ 96-well plate was sequenced on a separate single-read 150-cycle Illumina NextSeq 550 flow cell. The original pipeline was this. Because the immunoSEQ output included only junctional sequences and no quality scores, the filtering could not be the same as the filtering used for full-length reads. To assign V/J genes and CDR3, sequences were annotated against IMGT germline references using PyIR, a Python wrapper for IgBLAST v1.9. Reads with weak V/J assignments (E-value above 1e-6), missing CDR3, stop codons, out-of-frame junctions, or ambiguous translated residues were removed. A V3J clonotype was defined by an identical inferred V gene, J gene, and CDR3 amino acid sequence. To compute the percentage overlap between repertoires, the number of shared unique clonotypes was divided by the size of the smaller repertoire. RTK rarefaction, the Chao1 estimator, and Recon v2.1 estimates of unobserved clonotypes were used to assess repertoire richness. Generation probabilities were computed with OLGA for all TCRbeta clonotypes obtained by the gDNA method from several donors. TCRdb retrieved this table from immuneACCESS and kept in-frame rearrangements only. Not all clones are present; in checked studies, unresolved V genes account for under half, and no reason is known for the remainder. From that table come the V and J calls and clone size; the DNA was used to work out D and trimming. The sample yields approximately 640,000 clones; 90% were counted once. The ten largest clones represent more than 30% of the sample.

General findings and caveats noted by the study authors: Pairwise subsampling indicated that sequencing depth was expected to affect the degree of clonotype sharing among donors. Sampling was restricted to blood, and TCR repertoires in tissues likely differ from the TCR repertoires found in blood. Even with the large sequencing depth, rarefaction of the sorted-subset datasets indicated that sequencing was incomplete. The genetic and exposure-history diversity represented was limited by the small number of donors. Estimated clonotype richness was generally larger for naive than for memory subsets. Clonotypes shared by all four sorted-subset donors showed higher generation probabilities than non-shared clonotypes. Roughly 5.2% of naive CD4, 3.5% of naive CD8, about 2.1% of memory CD4, and 0.4% of memory CD8 clonotypes were shared across several donors.

The donors were healthy, HIV-negative adults with no recently reported acute infections or vaccinations. Every donor was a Caucasian adult residing in Nashville, Tennessee, USA. CD8 memory samples were composed of magnetically selected CD45RO+ cells combined with CCR7-negative CD45RA+ effector memory (TemRA) cells. Blood was collected by leukapheresis, and PBMCs were isolated by Ficoll-Histopaque density gradient centrifugation and then cryopreserved in liquid nitrogen vapor phase. Analytical flow cytometry was used to check the purity and quantity of each magnetically sorted T cell population. Genomic DNA was isolated from every sorted fraction and measured by UV absorbance on a Nanodrop 2000c.

The V and J genes are TRBV5-1 and TRBJ2-5; matching of 6 bases hints at TRBD2 as the D gene. The sample comprised memory CD8+ T cells from PBMCs. Interpreted using the paper, the cell subset or site label stands for: CD45RO+ cells pooled with CCR7-negative TemRA cells. The sequence was obtained from a man younger than 30 in good health. Some clones in this sample may be carry-over from other donors' samples. The DNA sequence is given as TGCGCCAGCAGCTTATCCTGGCGGGGAGAACAAGAGACCCAGTACTTC. Its protein is CASSLSWRGEQETQYF.